Listed here are 14 T cell receptor beta chains from one sample, sequenced in a study of OX40 agonist ivuxolimab in advanced cancers. TCRdb's table, derived via immunoSEQ multiplex PCR, lists solely in-frame clones and lacks some. The sample yields under 140,000 clones, approximately 90% seen once. Here the sequenced sample was CD4+ or CD8+ T cells sorted from blood, taken in a trial of the OX40 agonist ivuxolimab. The receptors shown here come from an adult with an advanced solid tumor such as melanoma, head and neck, liver or kidney cancer.

This chain links TRBV19 with TRBJ1-2, with TRBD1 identical over 7 bases. V lost 0 bases, J lost 6 bases, and 10 bases stayed unmatched. The germline CDR1 and CDR2 sequences are LNHDA and SQIVND (reference sequence). This CDR3 spans 16 amino acids. CDR3 DNA: TGTGCCAGTAGTATAGACAGGGGGACATCCCCTGATGGCTACACCTTC. Amino acids: CASSIDRGTSPDGYTF.

CDR3: CASSLNTIYF. The CDR3 DNA follows: TGTGCCAGCAGCCTTAACACCATATATTTT. The J gene is TRBJ1-3, the V gene TRBV7-9; no reliable D call. The germline gives CDR1 SEHNR, CDR2 FQNEAQ (reference sequence). CDR3 length equals 10 residues. V lost 5 bases to trimming and J lost 7 bases, with 3 bases between them.

The CDR3 reads CASSIVSGPSYNEQFF. Here the CDR3 DNA reads TGTGCCAGTAGTATAGTTAGCGGTCCCTCCTACAATGAGCAGTTCTTC. The chain links TRBV19 to TRBJ2-1; TRBD2 might be the D (6 bases). CDR3 length: 16 amino acids. V was cut by 1 base and J by 0 bases, with 10 bases left in between. Per germline, CDR1 LNHDA and CDR2 SQIVND (reference sequence).

The J gene is TRBJ1-5, the V gene TRBV6-6; the match to TRBD1 covers 9 bases. This CDR3 region has 16 residues. Looked up from germline, CDR1 is MNHNY and CDR2 is SVGAGI (reference sequence). V gave up 6 bases and J gave up 4 bases; unmatched junction bases: 10. CDR3 DNA sequence: TGTGCCAGCAGCTATACAACAGGGGGCCAGAATCAGCCCCAGCATTTT. Translated: CASSYTTGGQNQPQHF.

The V and J genes are TRBV7-2 and TRBJ2-7, with D unclear. This CDR3 has 15 amino acids. Germline CDR1 SGHTA, CDR2 FQGNSA. The V end was cut by 0 bases, the J end by 1 base, with 10 bases between. In DNA form, the CDR3 reads TGTGCCAGCAGCTTAGCAGGTCCGGGTTCCTACGAGCAGTACTTC. It encodes CASSLAGPGSYEQYF.

The J gene is TRBJ2-1, the V gene TRBV10-3; D possibly corresponds to TRBD1 (6 bases). Deletions cut 7 bases from V and 5 bases from J, with 18 bases between. Germline CDR1 ENHRY, CDR2 SYGVKD. The CDR3 is 15 residues long. The CDR3 region is CAITWTAGANNEQFF. CDR3 coding DNA: TGTGCCATCACTTGGACAGCCGGGGCCAACAATGAGCAGTTCTTC.

As concerns this clone: At one end the junction does not follow the germline gene, possibly because of a read error. V and J are TRBV15 and TRBJ2-3; TRBD1 might be the D (7 bases). Germline V gene sequence: CDR1 LNHNV, CDR2 YYDKDF (reference sequence). The CDR3 sequence is 16 residues long. The CDR3 loop reads CATSRDGGVRTGTQYF. The CDR3 region has the DNA TGTGCCACCAGCAGAGATGGCGGGGTTAGGACAGGTACGCAGTATTTT. Using reference TRBV15 and TRBJ2-3 for the parts outside the CDR3, the full variable domain is DAMVIQNPRYQVTQFGKPVTLSCSQTLNHNVMYWYQQKSSQAPKLLFHYYDKDFNNEADTPDNFQSRRPNTSFCFLDIRSPGLGDTAMYLCATSRDGGVRTGTQYFGPGTRLTVL.

The V and J genes are TRBV29-1 and TRBJ2-6; TRBD1 agrees at 7 bases. Trimming took 7 bases from V and 0 from J; bases not matched to a gene: 6. CDR3 size: 15 residues. Germline assignment: CDR1 SQVTM and CDR2 ANQGSEA. The CDR3: CSDTGDSSGANVLTF. The DNA for the CDR3 is TGCAGCGATACAGGGGACAGCTCTGGGGCCAACGTCCTGACTTTC.

This rearrangement joins TRBV7-2 to TRBJ2-3; possible D gene TRBD2, 6 bases. Deletions cut 4 bases from V and 1 base from J, with 12 bases between. The CDR3 extends over 15 amino acids. Germline assignment: CDR1 SGHTA and CDR2 FQGNSA. This CDR3 is CASSSSVRGTDTQYF. CDR3 nucleotides: TGTGCCAGCAGCTCTAGCGTCCGGGGCACAGATACGCAGTATTTT.

V gene TRBV2 combines with J gene TRBJ2-7, with no clear D. Deletions cut 6 bases from V and 5 bases from J, with 14 bases between. The CDR3 loop spans 13 amino acids. CDR1 is SNHLY, CDR2 FYNNEI, per germline. The CDR3 loop reads CASSSKVGNEQYF. In nucleotides, the CDR3 is TGTGCCAGCAGCTCCAAGGTGGGGAACGAGCAGTACTTC.

This clone has just a few counts. The rearrangement links TRBV11-2 to TRBJ1-6; 10 bases agree with TRBD1. V shed 4 bases, J shed 0 bases, and the junction held 3 bases outside the gene matches. The CDR3 is 17 amino acids. Germline-derived CDR1 and CDR2 are SGHAT and FQNNGV. This chain's CDR3 is CASSSGQGSSYNSPLHF. CDR3 bases: TGTGCCAGCAGCTCGGGACAGGGGAGCTCCTATAATTCACCCCTCCACTTT.

This chain joins TRBV5-4 and TRBJ2-1, with a tentative D call TRBD2 (5 bases). V was shortened by 2 bases and J by 0 bases, with 9 bases between the two germline ends. Germline CDR1 is SGHNT and CDR2 is YYREEE (reference sequence). This CDR3 comprises 15 residues. CDR3: CASSLAVLSYNEQFF. In nucleotides, the CDR3 is TGTGCCAGCAGCTTAGCGGTTCTCTCCTACAATGAGCAGTTCTTC.

The genes are TRBV5-1 and TRBJ1-3; D is unresolved. Germline V gene data show CDR1 as SGHRS and CDR2 as YFSETQ. Trimming removed 2 bases at V and 2 bases at J, with 11 bases between. CDR3 length equals 15 residues. The CDR3 bases are TGCGCCAGCAGCTTCGTTGGAGAGGCTGGAAACACCATATATTTT. Protein: CASSFVGEAGNTIYF.

The genes are TRBV30 and TRBJ2-4; perhaps TRBD2 as D (6 bases). Trimming removed 2 bases at V and 3 bases at J, with 8 bases between. The CDR3 has 13 residues. Germline assignment: CDR1 GTSNPN and CDR2 SVGIG (reference sequence). DNA of the CDR3: TGTGCCTGGAGTAGGGGAGGCAAAAACATTCAGTACTTC. It yields the protein CAWSRGGKNIQYF.